Following are 8 T cell receptor beta chains from one sample sequenced in a study of cytomegalovirus exposure and HLA in healthy donors. PCR involved 60 Vbeta and 13 Jbeta primers. Clones were sequenced by immunoSEQ multiplex PCR, and TCRdb holds only the in-frame ones, with some missing. The sample consists of about 150,000 clones, 75% to 85% of them appearing once. What was sequenced was PBMCs. All receptors derive from a man aged 45-60 years in good health and CMV-seropositive.

The chain uses TRBV2 and TRBJ1-1, with D possibly being TRBD1 (5 bases). Per germline, CDR1 SNHLY and CDR2 FYNNEI. Between the trimmed V and J ends, which lost 9 bases and 3 bases, there was a span of 8 bases. This CDR3 comprises 11 residues. The CDR3 region has the DNA TGTGCCAGTCCGGGGGACACTGAAGCTTTCTTT. Translation gives CASPGDTEAFF.

V is TRBV5-4 and J is TRBJ2-2; 8 bases agree with TRBD2. Unmatched junction bases numbered 5, after V lost 1 base and J lost 0 bases. Germline assignment: CDR1 SGHNT and CDR2 YYREEE (reference sequence). This CDR3 is built from 17 residues. The CDR3 coding sequence is TGTGCCAGCAGCTTGATTATGACTAGCGCGAACACCGGGGAGCTGTTTTTT. Its protein is CASSLIMTSANTGELFF.

The chain uses TRBV7-9 and TRBJ2-7, with D hard to call. Germline CDR1 is SEHNR and CDR2 is FQNEAQ (reference sequence). The CDR3 length is 12 residues. V shed 10 bases and J shed 4 bases, with 14 bases lying between them. The CDR3 sequence: CANPPQEYEQYF. CDR3 sequence (DNA): TGTGCCAACCCCCCCCAGGAATACGAGCAGTACTTC. Based on the CDR3 plus reference TRBV7-9 and TRBJ2-7, the full variable domain is DTGVSQNPRHKITKRGQNVTFRCDPISEHNRLYWYRQTLGQGPEFLTYFQNEAQLEKSRLLSDRFSAERPKGSFSTLEIQRTEQGDSAMYLCANPPQEYEQYFGPGTRLTVT.

This clone was counted only a few times. The chain combines TRBV5-1 with TRBJ1-1; 9 bases match TRBD1. This CDR3 comprises 13 residues. Germline loops: CDR1 SGHRS, CDR2 YFSETQ. V lost 4 bases, J lost 10 bases, and 8 bases stayed unmatched. CDR3 coding DNA: TGCGCCAGCAGCGGGCGGACAGGGGAAATAGCTTTCTTT. This sequence encodes CASSGRTGEIAFF.

This clone has only a few counts. The chain combines TRBV5-5 with TRBJ2-7, with D unclear. Trimming left V 2 bases short and J 3 bases short, with 12 bases between. Germline lookup yields CDR1 SGHKS and CDR2 YYEKEE (reference sequence). The CDR3 totals 14 residues. The CDR3 protein is CASSFLQSLYEQYF. CDR3 sequence (DNA): TGTGCCAGCAGCTTTCTGCAGTCCCTCTACGAGCAGTACTTC. Looking up the rest from reference TRBV5-5 and TRBJ2-7 gives the full variable domain: DAGVTQSPTHLIKTRGQQVTLRCSPISGHKSVSWYQQVLGQGPQFIFQYYEKEERGRGNFPDRFSARQFPNYSSELNVNALLLGDSALYLCASSFLQSLYEQYFGPGTRLTVT.

The CDR3 sequence is CASSHGSTYEQYF. The CDR3 DNA sequence: TGTGCCAGCAGTCACGGGTCTACCTACGAGCAGTACTTC. This chain connects TRBV27 to TRBJ2-7; no firm D call. Per the germline V gene, CDR1 is MNHEY and CDR2 is SMNVEV (reference sequence). V shed 5 bases and J shed 2 bases, with 10 bases lying between them. The CDR3 has 13 residues.

The CDR3 loop reads CASSSITGTGFGTQYF. In nucleotides, the CDR3 is TGTGCCAGCAGCTCGATCACCGGGACAGGGTTTGGTACGCAGTATTTT. The chain couples TRBV5-4 to TRBJ2-3, with TRBD1 matching over 9 bases. Germline V CDR1 and CDR2: SGHNT, YYREEE (reference sequence). This CDR3 has 16 amino acids. With 3 bases clipped from V and 8 bases from J, the junction kept 13 bases outside the gene matches.

The rearrangement joins TRBV5-1 to TRBJ2-4; TRBD1 agrees at 7 bases. Germline V gives CDR1 SGHRS, CDR2 YFSETQ. V lost 4 bases to trimming and J lost 8 bases; unmatched junction nucleotides: 9. The CDR3 totals 14 residues. The DNA for the CDR3 is TGCGCCAGCAGCCCCGAGACAGGGATTGACATTCAGTACTTC. The encoded protein is CASSPETGIDIQYF.